In this sample, the clone carrying this TCR beta chain turned up once. This sample is drawn from a study of blood T cell repertoires in COVID-19. Study information: Researchers got acute and convalescent COVID-19 samples from the United States, Italy and Spain.

The CDR3 extends over 13 amino acids. With 5 bases removed from V and 7 bases from J, the gap between germline ends came to 12 bases. The V gene's germline CDR1 is MNHEY and CDR2 SMNVEV (reference sequence). The Seattle patients joined while their infection was active and were tracked longitudinally afterward. Generated by immunoSEQ multiplex PCR, the TCRdb table keeps only in-frame clones and is missing some. The sample carries more than 200,000 clones, approximately 81% recorded once. Sequenced input: peripheral blood. The chain has TRBV27 and TRBJ1-5; D remains unclear. This clonotype was obtained from a woman of 80 years or more with COVID-19, enrolled during active disease. This CDR3 reads CASSTSSEQPQHF. The CDR3 nucleotides are TGTGCCAGCAGTACATCATCAGAACAGCCCCAGCATTTT.